The 25 T cell receptor beta chains presented below share a single source sample, sequenced in a study of blood T cell repertoires in COVID-19. Clones were sequenced by immunoSEQ multiplex PCR, and TCRdb holds only the in-frame ones, with some missing. The profile shows tens of thousands of clones, approximately 86% of them singletons. The sequenced sample was peripheral blood. These receptors all come from a woman aged 60-75 years with acute or convalescent COVID-19.

The chain combines TRBV11-2 with TRBJ1-2; 9 positions match TRBD1. The J segment lost 4 bases and the V segment lost 1 base, leaving 16 bases of the junction unmatched. The germline V gene has CDR1 SGHAT and CDR2 FQNNGV. This CDR3 is built from 19 residues. CDR3 in amino acids: CASSLGPGGQGTVGYGYTF. CDR3 DNA: TGTGCCAGCAGCTTAGGCCCAGGTGGACAGGGGACCGTAGGCTATGGCTACACCTTC.

This clone has more than one count but fewer than ten. CDR3 sequence reads: CASSRTGVRADTQYF. DNA of the CDR3: TGCGCCAGCAGTCGTACAGGGGTACGCGCAGATACGCAGTATTTT. The chain joins TRBV5-1 to TRBJ2-3; 7 bases map to TRBD1. Germline CDR1 is SGHRS and CDR2 is YFSETQ. Losses at the gene ends were 5 bases for V and 4 bases for J; bases not matched to a gene: 10. This CDR3 comprises 15 residues.

The chain joins TRBV7-9 to TRBJ1-2, with D possibly matching TRBD1 (6 bases). The ends were cut back, 5 bases at V and 3 bases at J, with 16 bases in the middle. CDR3 size: 15 residues. Germline V gene sequence: CDR1 SEHNR, CDR2 FQNEAQ (reference sequence). CDR3 in amino acids: CASSPGGGLDYGYTF. In DNA, the CDR3 is TGTGCCAGCAGCCCGGGGGGCGGTCTGGACTATGGCTACACCTTC.

Points on this clone: The same CDR3 arises from other DNA sequences in this sample as well. This chain connects TRBV15 to TRBJ1-4; D not resolved. The CDR3 extends over 16 amino acids. In germline, CDR1 is LNHNV, CDR2 YYDKDF (reference sequence). V was cut by 0 bases and J by 0 bases, with 8 bases left in between. The chain's CDR3 is CATSRDPRSTNEKLFF. Here the CDR3 DNA reads TGTGCCACCAGCAGAGATCCCAGGTCAACTAATGAAAAACTGTTTTTT.

The V and J genes are TRBV27 and TRBJ2-4; weak D call: TRBD2 (5 bases). The V end was cut by 0 bases, the J end by 1 base, with 19 bases between. CDR1 and CDR2 from the germline V gene are MNHEY and SMNVEV (reference sequence). The CDR3 contains 19 residues. The CDR3 nucleotides are TGTGCCAGCAGTTTATCCCCCGGCGTGGCGGGTGAGGCCAAAAACATTCAGTACTTC. Encoded protein: CASSLSPGVAGEAKNIQYF.

This clone appeared a single time. The chain combines TRBV11-2 with TRBJ2-7; 8 bases match TRBD2. CDR1 is SGHAT, CDR2 FQNNGV, per germline. The CDR3 runs to 15 residues. J lost 3 bases, V lost 3 bases, and 7 bases had no gene match. In DNA form, the CDR3 reads TGTGCCAGCAGCTTCCTCAGCGGGAGCAACTACGAGCAGTACTTC. Translated: CASSFLSGSNYEQYF.

In its sample, this clone was seen once. J is TRBJ1-3 and V is TRBV11-2; TRBD1 matches 9 bases. CDR3 size: 16 residues. V was pared by 5 bases and J by 1 base, with 6 bases of the junction left unmatched. Germline loops: CDR1 SGHAT, CDR2 FQNNGV. As DNA, the CDR3 is TGTGCCAGCAGCCCCGGGGACAGGGTGTCTGGAAACACCATATATTTT. This translates into CASSPGDRVSGNTIYF.

This sequence joins TRBV25-1 and TRBJ1-1; 8 nucleotides align to TRBD1. The CDR3 totals 13 residues. V gave up 6 bases and J gave up 6 bases; unmatched junction bases: 6. CDR1 and CDR2 (germline): MGHDK, SYGVNS. The CDR3 DNA sequence: TGTGCCAGCAGACGGGACAGGACACCTGAAGCTTTCTTT. The encoded protein is CASRRDRTPEAFF.

The genes are TRBV2 and TRBJ1-5, with D possibly TRBD1 on 6 matching bases. V was cut by 5 bases and J by 7 bases, with 12 bases left in between. The CDR3 sequence is 13 residues long. Germline V gene data show CDR1 as SNHLY and CDR2 as FYNNEI. In nucleotides, the CDR3 is TGTGCCAGCAGTCCAGGGGTGAGACAGCCCCAGCATTTT. This encodes CASSPGVRQPQHF. Combining the CDR3 with reference TRBV2 and TRBJ1-5 gives the whole variable domain EPEVTQTPSHQVTQMGQEVILRCVPISNHLYFYWYRQILGQKVEFLVSFYNNEISEKSEIFDDQFSVERPDGSNFTLKIRSTKLEDSAMYFCASSPGVRQPQHFGDGTRLSIL.

V is TRBV19 and J is TRBJ2-7, with D perhaps TRBD2 (5 bases). From germline, CDR1 is LNHDA and CDR2 SQIVND (reference sequence). The CDR3 sequence is 13 residues long. The V gene lost 5 bases and the J gene lost 6 bases, with 14 bases spanning the gap. This CDR3 is CASSVTGFSEQYF. CDR3 nucleotide sequence: TGTGCCAGTAGTGTGACGGGGTTCAGCGAGCAGTACTTC. The whole variable domain, remainder taken from reference TRBV19 and TRBJ2-7, is DGGITQSPKYLFRKEGQNVTLSCEQNLNHDAMYWYRQDPGQGLRLIYYSQIVNDFQKGDIAEGYSVSREKKESFPLTVTSAQKNPTAFYLCASSVTGFSEQYFGPGTRLTVT.

This sequence joins TRBV20-1 and TRBJ2-1; TRBD2 aligns across 10 bases. Unmatched junction bases numbered 8, after V lost 3 bases and J lost 6 bases. CDR1 is DFQATT and CDR2 is SNEGSKA in the germline V gene (reference sequence). This CDR3 is built from 15 residues. This chain's CDR3 is CSASRSSGGRNEQFF. Here the CDR3 DNA reads TGCAGTGCTAGTAGGTCTAGCGGGGGACGCAATGAGCAGTTCTTC.

This chain uses TRBV19 with TRBJ1-6, with 8 bases identical to TRBD1. The ends lost 10 bases at V and 11 bases at J; junction bases unmatched: 13. CDR1 is LNHDA and CDR2 is SQIVND in the germline V gene (reference sequence). The CDR3 has 14 amino acids. The CDR3 sequence: CATKNGQGSTPLHF. DNA of the CDR3: TGTGCCACAAAGAACGGACAGGGATCGACACCCCTCCACTTT.

The chain is built from TRBV11-2 and TRBJ1-2; 7 bases map to TRBD1. Germline lookup yields CDR1 SGHAT and CDR2 FQNNGV. After removal of 6 bases from V and 3 bases from J, the junction contained 4 bases not matched to a gene. The CDR3 extends over 13 amino acids. In DNA form, the CDR3 reads TGTGCCAGCAGTTCGACAGGGTACTATGGCTACACCTTC. It encodes CASSSTGYYGYTF.

This clone was detected a few times. This chain connects TRBV15 to TRBJ1-6; D is possibly TRBD1 (6 bases). Between the trimmed V and J ends, which lost 3 bases and 7 bases, there was a span of 10 bases. The CDR3 length is 14 residues. Germline V gene sequence: CDR1 LNHNV, CDR2 YYDKDF (reference sequence). Here the CDR3 DNA reads TGTGCCACCAGCAGTCGAGACAGGAATTCACCCCTCCACTTT. As protein: CATSSRDRNSPLHF.

This clone came up a few times. The chain recombines TRBV9 with TRBJ2-5; D perhaps matches TRBD2 (6 bases). Between the trimmed V and J ends, which lost 0 bases and 5 bases, there was a span of 17 bases. Germline CDR1 SGDLS, CDR2 YYNGEE. This CDR3 spans 16 amino acids. The CDR3 DNA sequence: TGTGCCAGCAGCGTAGCTCTGGGGGGAGGTTTCGAGACCCAGTACTTC. Amino acids: CASSVALGGGFETQYF. Looking up the rest from reference TRBV9 and TRBJ2-5 gives the full variable domain: DSGVTQTPKHLITATGQRVTLRCSPRSGDLSVYWYQQSLDQGLQFLIQYYNGEERAKGNILERFSAQQFPDLHSELNLSSLELGDSALYFCASSVALGGGFETQYFGPGTRLLVL.

This sequence joins TRBV4-1 and TRBJ1-3; D is undetermined. Germline V gene lookup returns CDR1 MGHRA and CDR2 YSYEKL. V lost 4 bases and J lost 3, with 13 bases in between. This CDR3 is 15 amino acids long. The CDR3 here is CASSLQSVIGNTIYF. The CDR3 DNA reads TGCGCCAGCAGCCTCCAATCGGTCATTGGAAACACCATATATTTT.

This chain joins TRBV14 and TRBJ2-1; D is unresolved. Deletions cut 0 bases from V and 8 bases from J, with 11 bases between. Germline V gene data show CDR1 as SGHDN and CDR2 as FVKESK. The CDR3 spans 14 residues. The CDR3, as DNA: TGTGCCAGCAGCCAAGATCTGACAACCTATGAGCAGTTCTTC. The encoded protein is CASSQDLTTYEQFF.

The V call is TRBV5-1, the J call TRBJ1-6, with 8 bases lining up with TRBD1. The CDR3 covers 15 residues. Germline lookup yields CDR1 SGHRS and CDR2 YFSETQ. Germline trimming cut 0 bases from V and 7 bases from J; bases unmatched to any gene: 3. The CDR3 sequence is CASSLVDRVNSPLHF. CDR3 nucleotides: TGCGCCAGCAGCTTGGTGGACAGGGTAAATTCACCCCTCCACTTT.

The V gene is TRBV29-1, the J gene TRBJ2-7; TRBD2 is a possible D gene (6 bases). V dropped 7 bases and J dropped 3 bases, with 13 bases sitting between them. Germline assignment: CDR1 SQVTM and CDR2 ANQGSEA. The CDR3 runs to 12 residues. This CDR3 reads CSARTEGYEQYF. In DNA, the CDR3 is TGCAGCGCTAGGACGGAGGGCTACGAGCAGTACTTC.

The V call is TRBV19, the J call TRBJ1-2; 8 positions match TRBD1. The CDR3 extends over 15 amino acids. Trimming took 4 bases from V and 4 from J; bases not matched to a gene: 8. Per germline, CDR1 LNHDA and CDR2 SQIVND (reference sequence). The DNA for the CDR3 is TGTGCCAGTAGTAGCGCCAACGACAGGGGCTATGGCTACACCTTC. This sequence encodes CASSSANDRGYGYTF.

The chain links TRBV9 to TRBJ1-1, with a possible D match to TRBD1 (6 bases). The CDR3 extends over 16 amino acids. The germline V gene encodes CDR1 SGDLS and CDR2 YYNGEE. Trimming took off 4 bases at V and 2 bases at J, with 18 bases between the two ends. The chain's CDR3 is CASSPSRFGGNTEAFF. CDR3 nucleotide sequence: TGTGCCAGCAGCCCCAGCCGTTTTGGGGGCAACACTGAAGCTTTCTTT. Full variable domain (rest looked up from reference TRBV9 and TRBJ1-1): DSGVTQTPKHLITATGQRVTLRCSPRSGDLSVYWYQQSLDQGLQFLIQYYNGEERAKGNILERFSAQQFPDLHSELNLSSLELGDSALYFCASSPSRFGGNTEAFFGQGTRLTVV.

The V call is TRBV5-5, the J call TRBJ2-1; a weak D match, TRBD2 (7 bases). This CDR3 has 16 residues. Per the germline V gene, CDR1 is SGHKS and CDR2 is YYEKEE (reference sequence). The ends were cut back, 6 bases at V and 2 bases at J, with 18 bases in the middle. The CDR3 loop reads CASISLGGGPYNEQFF. CDR3 nucleotides: TGTGCCAGCATCTCGTTGGGCGGGGGCCCCTACAATGAGCAGTTCTTC. Full variable domain (missing parts from reference TRBV5-5 and TRBJ2-1): DAGVTQSPTHLIKTRGQQVTLRCSPISGHKSVSWYQQVLGQGPQFIFQYYEKEERGRGNFPDRFSARQFPNYSSELNVNALLLGDSALYLCASISLGGGPYNEQFFGPGTRLTVL.

The chain employs TRBV2 and TRBJ1-2; 7 nucleotides align to TRBD1. Losses at the gene ends were 6 bases for V and 0 bases for J; bases not matched to a gene: 4. The CDR3 totals 14 residues. The germline CDR1 and CDR2 sequences are SNHLY and FYNNEI. The DNA of the CDR3 is TGTGCCAGCAGGGGACAGCAGACTAACTATGGCTACACCTTC. Its protein is CASRGQQTNYGYTF.

This chain joins TRBV11-3 and TRBJ1-4, with a weak D call TRBD1 (5 bases). Trimming took 1 base from V and 0 from J, leaving 9 bases between them. The CDR3 covers 16 residues. In germline, CDR1 is SGHNT, CDR2 YENEEA. This CDR3 reads CASSLGQFTTNEKLFF. The CDR3 DNA reads as TGTGCCAGCAGCTTAGGACAGTTCACAACTAATGAAAAACTGTTTTTT.

The CDR3 coding sequence is TGTGCCAGCAGCTTGGTTGGCGGGAGTCGAGAGACCCAGTACTTC. It specifies CASSLVGGSRETQYF. This chain connects TRBV5-4 to TRBJ2-5; 7 positions agree with TRBD2. The CDR3 runs 15 residues. V lost 0 bases and J lost 4; bases outside the gene matches: 6. From germline, CDR1 is SGHNT and CDR2 YYREEE (reference sequence).